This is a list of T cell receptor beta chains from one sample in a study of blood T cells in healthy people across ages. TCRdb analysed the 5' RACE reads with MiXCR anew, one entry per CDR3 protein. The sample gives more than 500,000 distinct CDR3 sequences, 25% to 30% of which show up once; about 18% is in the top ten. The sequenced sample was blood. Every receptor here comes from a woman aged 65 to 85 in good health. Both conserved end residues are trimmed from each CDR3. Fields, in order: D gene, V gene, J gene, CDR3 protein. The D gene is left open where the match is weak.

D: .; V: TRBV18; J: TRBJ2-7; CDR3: ASSPGQPLEQY
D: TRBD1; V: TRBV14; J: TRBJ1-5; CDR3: ASSQGPGQGDQPQH
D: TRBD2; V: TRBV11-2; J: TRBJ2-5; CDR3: ASSQRLAGTQETQY
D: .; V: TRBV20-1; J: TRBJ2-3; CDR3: SARASDTQY
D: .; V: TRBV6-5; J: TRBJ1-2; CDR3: ASSYSSGDGYT
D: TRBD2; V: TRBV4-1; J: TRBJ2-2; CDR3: ASSPGTSTGELF
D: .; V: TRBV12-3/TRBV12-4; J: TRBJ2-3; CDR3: ASTPGRDTQY
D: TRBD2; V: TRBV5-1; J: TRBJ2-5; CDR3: ASIERGGEETQY
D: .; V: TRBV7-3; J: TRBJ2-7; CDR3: ASSLSPGVSYEQY
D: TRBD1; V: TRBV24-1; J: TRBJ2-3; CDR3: ATSDPSLTGGGTDTQY
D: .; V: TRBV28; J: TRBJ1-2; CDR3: ASKGRNYGYT
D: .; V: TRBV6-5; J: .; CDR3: ASSYGEPTTQY
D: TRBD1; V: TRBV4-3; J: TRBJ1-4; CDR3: ASSHEGQTNEKLF
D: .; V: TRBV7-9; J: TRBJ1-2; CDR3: ASSLGTPKGYT
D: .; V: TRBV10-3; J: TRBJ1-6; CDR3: AISDVAGLNSPLH
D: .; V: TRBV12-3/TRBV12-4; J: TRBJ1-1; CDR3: ASSFSWGTGTEAF
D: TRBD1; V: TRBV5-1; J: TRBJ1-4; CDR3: ASSLQGAANEKLF
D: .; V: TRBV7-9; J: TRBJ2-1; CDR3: ASSPEGSSYNEQF
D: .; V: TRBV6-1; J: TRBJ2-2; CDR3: ASTQVFASANTGELF
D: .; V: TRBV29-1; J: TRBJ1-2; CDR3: SVSLSGQKNYGYT
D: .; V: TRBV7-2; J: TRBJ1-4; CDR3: ASSFSPFGEKLF
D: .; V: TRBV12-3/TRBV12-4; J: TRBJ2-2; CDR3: ASSHRTGELF
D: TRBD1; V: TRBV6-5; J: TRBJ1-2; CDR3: ASSYGTGATGYT
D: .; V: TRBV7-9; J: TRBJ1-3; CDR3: ASSMGVKGNTIY
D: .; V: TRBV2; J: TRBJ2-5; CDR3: ASSDRGLQETQY
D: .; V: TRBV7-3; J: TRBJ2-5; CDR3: ASSAIPHETQY
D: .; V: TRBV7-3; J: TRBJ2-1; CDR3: ASSLGLEAGSYNEQF
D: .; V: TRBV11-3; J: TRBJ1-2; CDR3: ASSQQGGSYVGYT
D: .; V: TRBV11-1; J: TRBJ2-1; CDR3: ASSLLGGRYHNEQF